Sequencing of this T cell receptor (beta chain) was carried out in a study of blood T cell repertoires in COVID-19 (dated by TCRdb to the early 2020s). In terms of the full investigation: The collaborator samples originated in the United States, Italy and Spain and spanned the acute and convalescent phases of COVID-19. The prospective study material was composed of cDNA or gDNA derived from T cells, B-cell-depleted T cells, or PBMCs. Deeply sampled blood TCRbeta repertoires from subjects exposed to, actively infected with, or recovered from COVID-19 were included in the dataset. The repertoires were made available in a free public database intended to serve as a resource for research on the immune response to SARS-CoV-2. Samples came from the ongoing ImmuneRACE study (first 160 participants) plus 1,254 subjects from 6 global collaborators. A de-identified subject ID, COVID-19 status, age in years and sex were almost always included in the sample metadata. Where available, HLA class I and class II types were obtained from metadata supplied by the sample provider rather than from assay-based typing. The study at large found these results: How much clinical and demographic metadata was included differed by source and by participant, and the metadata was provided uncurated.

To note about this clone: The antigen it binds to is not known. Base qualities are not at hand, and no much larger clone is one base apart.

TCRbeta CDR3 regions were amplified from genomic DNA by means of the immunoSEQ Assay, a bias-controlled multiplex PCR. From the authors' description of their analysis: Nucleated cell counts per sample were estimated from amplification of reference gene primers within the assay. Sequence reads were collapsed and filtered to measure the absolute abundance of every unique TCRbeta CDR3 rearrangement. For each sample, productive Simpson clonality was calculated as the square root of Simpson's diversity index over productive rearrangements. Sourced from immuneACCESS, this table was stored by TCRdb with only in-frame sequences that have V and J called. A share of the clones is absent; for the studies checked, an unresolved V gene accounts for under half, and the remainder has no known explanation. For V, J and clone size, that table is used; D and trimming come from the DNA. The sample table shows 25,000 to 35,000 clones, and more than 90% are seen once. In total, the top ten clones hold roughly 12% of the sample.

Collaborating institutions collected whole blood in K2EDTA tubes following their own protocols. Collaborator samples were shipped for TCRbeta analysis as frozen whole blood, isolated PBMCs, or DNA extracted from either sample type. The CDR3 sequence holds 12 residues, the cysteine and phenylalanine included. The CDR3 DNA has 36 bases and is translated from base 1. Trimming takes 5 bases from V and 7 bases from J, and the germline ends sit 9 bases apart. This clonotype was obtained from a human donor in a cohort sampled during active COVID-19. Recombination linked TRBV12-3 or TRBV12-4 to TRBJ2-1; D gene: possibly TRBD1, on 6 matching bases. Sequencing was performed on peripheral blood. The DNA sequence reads TGTGCCAGCAGTCTGGACAGTAATGAGCAGTTCTTC. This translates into CASSLDSNEQFF.